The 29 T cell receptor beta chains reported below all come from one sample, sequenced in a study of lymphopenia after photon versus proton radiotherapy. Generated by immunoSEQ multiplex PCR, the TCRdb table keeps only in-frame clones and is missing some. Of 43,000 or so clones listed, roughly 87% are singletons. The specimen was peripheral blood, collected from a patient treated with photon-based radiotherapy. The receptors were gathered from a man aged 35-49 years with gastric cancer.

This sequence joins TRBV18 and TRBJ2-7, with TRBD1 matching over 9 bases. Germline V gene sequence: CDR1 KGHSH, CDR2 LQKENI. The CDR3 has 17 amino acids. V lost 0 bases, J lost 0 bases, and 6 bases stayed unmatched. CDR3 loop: CASSPPPTGGISYEQYF. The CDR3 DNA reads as TGTGCCAGCTCACCACCCCCCACAGGGGGCATCTCCTACGAGCAGTACTTC.

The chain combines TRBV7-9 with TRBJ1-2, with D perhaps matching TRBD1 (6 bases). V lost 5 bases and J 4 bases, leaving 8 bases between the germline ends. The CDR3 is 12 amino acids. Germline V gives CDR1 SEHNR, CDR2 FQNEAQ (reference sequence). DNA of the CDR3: TGTGCCAGCAGCCCGGACAGCTATGGCTACACCTTC. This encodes CASSPDSYGYTF.

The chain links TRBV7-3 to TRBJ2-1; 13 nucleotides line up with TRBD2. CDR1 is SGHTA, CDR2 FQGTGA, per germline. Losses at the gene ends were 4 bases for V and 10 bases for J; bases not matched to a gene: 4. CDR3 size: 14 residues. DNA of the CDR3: TGTGCCAGCAGCTCCCCGGGACTAGCGGGGGAGCAGTTCTTC. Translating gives CASSSPGLAGEQFF. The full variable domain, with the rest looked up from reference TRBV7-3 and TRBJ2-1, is GAGVSQTPSNKVTEKGKYVELRCDPISGHTALYWYRQSLGQGPEFLIYFQGTGAADDSGLPNDRFFAVRPEGSVSTLKIQRTERGDSAVYLCASSSPGLAGEQFFGPGTRLTVL.

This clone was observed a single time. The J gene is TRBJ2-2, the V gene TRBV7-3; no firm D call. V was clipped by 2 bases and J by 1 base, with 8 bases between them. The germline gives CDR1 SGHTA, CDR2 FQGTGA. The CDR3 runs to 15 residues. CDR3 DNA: TGTGCCAGCAGCTTATTTACCCAGAACACCGGGGAGCTGTTTTTT. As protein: CASSLFTQNTGELFF.

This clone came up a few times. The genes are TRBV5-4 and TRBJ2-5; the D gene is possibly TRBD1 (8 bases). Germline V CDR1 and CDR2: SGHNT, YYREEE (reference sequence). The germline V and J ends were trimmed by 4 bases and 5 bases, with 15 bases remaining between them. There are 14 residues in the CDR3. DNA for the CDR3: TGTGCCAGCAGCGGAGGACAGGGAGGGGAGACCCAGTACTTC. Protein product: CASSGGQGGETQYF.

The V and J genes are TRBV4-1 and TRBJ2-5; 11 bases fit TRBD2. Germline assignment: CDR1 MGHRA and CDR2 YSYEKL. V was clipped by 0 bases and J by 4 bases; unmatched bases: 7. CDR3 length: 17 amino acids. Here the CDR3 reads CASSQDPGLAEVETQYF. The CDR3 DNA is TGCGCCAGCAGCCAAGATCCGGGACTAGCGGAGGTAGAGACCCAGTACTTC.

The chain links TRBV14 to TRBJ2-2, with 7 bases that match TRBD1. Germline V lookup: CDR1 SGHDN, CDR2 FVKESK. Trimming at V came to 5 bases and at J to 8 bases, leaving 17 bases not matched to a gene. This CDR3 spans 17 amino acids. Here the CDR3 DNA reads TGTGCCAGCAGCAAACGGGTGGGACAGCCTTCCCCGGGGGAGCTGTTTTTT. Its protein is CASSKRVGQPSPGELFF.

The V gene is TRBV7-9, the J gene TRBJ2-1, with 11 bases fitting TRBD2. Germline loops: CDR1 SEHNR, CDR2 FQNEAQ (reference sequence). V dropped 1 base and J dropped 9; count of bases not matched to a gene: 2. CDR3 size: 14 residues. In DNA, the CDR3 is TGTGCCAGCAGCTTAGACGGGACTAGCGGTGAGCAGTTCTTC. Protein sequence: CASSLDGTSGEQFF. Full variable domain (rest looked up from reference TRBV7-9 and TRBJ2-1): DTGVSQNPRHKITKRGQNVTFRCDPISEHNRLYWYRQTLGQGPEFLTYFQNEAQLEKSRLLSDRFSAERPKGSFSTLEIQRTEQGDSAMYLCASSLDGTSGEQFFGPGTRLTVL.

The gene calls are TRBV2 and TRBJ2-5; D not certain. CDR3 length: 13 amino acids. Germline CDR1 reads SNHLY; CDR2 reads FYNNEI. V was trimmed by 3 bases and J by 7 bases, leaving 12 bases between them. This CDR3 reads CASSDLLKGTQYF. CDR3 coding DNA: TGTGCCAGCAGTGACTTACTTAAGGGGACCCAGTACTTC.

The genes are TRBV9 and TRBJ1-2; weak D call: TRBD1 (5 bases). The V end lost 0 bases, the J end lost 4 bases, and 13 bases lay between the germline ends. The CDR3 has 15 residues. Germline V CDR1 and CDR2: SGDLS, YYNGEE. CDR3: CASSVDEGKGYGYTF. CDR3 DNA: TGTGCCAGCAGCGTAGACGAGGGGAAGGGCTATGGCTACACCTTC. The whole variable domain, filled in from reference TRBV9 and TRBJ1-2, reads DSGVTQTPKHLITATGQRVTLRCSPRSGDLSVYWYQQSLDQGLQFLIQYYNGEERAKGNILERFSAQQFPDLHSELNLSSLELGDSALYFCASSVDEGKGYGYTFGSGTRLTVV.

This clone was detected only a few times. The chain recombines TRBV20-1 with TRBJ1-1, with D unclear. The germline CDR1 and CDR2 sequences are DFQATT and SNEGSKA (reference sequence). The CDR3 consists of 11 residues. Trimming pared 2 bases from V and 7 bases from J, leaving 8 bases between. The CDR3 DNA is TGCAGTGCTAGAATGTCAGGTGAAGCTTTCTTT. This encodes CSARMSGEAFF.

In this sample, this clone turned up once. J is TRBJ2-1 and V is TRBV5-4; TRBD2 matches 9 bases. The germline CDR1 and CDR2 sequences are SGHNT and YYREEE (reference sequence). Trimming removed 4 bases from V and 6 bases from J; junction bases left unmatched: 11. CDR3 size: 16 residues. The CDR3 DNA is TGTGCCAGCAGCCCACGCGGCGGGGGGGCGGGCAATGAGCAGTTCTTC. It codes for CASSPRGGGAGNEQFF.

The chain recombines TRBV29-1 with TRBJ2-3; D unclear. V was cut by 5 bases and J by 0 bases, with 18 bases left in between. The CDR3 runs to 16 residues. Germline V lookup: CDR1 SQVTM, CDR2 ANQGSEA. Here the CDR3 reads CSVTEGREGSTDTQYF. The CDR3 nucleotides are TGCAGCGTTACCGAAGGTAGGGAAGGTAGCACAGATACGCAGTATTTT.

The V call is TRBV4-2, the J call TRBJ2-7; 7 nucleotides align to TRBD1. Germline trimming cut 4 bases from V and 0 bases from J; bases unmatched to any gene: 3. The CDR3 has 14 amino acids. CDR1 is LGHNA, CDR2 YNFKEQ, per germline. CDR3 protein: CASSLDRSSYEQYF. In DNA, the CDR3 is TGTGCCAGCAGCCTGGACAGGAGCTCCTACGAGCAGTACTTC.

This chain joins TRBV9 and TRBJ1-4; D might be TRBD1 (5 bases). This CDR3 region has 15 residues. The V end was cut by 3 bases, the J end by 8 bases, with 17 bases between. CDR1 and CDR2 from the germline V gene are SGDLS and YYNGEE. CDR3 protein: CASSADEGLGEKLFF. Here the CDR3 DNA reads TGTGCCAGCAGCGCCGACGAGGGGCTCGGAGAAAAACTGTTTTTT.

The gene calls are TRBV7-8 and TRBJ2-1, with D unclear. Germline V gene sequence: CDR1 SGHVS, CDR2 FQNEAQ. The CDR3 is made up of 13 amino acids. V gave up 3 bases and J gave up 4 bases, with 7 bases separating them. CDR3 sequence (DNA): TGTGCCAGCAGCTTGTCAGGTTACAATGAGCAGTTCTTC. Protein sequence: CASSLSGYNEQFF.

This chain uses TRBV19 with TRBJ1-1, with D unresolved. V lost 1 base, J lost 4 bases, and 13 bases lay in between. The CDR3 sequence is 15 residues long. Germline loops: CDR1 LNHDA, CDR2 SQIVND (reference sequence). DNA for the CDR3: TGTGCCAGTAGTATAGCGGGGTCTTACGGCACTGAAGCTTTCTTT. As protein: CASSIAGSYGTEAFF.

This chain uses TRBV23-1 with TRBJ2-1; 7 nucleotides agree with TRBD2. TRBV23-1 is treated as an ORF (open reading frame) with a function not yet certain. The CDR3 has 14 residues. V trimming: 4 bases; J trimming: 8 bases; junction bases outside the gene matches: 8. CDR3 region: CASSRRGEGDEQFF. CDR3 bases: TGCGCCAGCAGTCGCCGGGGGGAGGGAGATGAGCAGTTCTTC.

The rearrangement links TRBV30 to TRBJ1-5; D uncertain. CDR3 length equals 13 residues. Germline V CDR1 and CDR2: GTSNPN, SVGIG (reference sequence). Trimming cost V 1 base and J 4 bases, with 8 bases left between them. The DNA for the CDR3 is TGTGCCTGGAGTGGGGAGAGGAATCAGCCCCAGCATTTT. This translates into CAWSGERNQPQHF.

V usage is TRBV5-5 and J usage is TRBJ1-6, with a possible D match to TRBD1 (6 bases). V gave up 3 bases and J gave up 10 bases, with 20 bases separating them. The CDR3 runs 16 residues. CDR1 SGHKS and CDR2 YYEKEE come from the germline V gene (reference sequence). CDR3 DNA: TGTGCCAGCAGCTCGATACAGGGAAATGGAAGATCACCCCTCCACTTT. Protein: CASSSIQGNGRSPLHF.

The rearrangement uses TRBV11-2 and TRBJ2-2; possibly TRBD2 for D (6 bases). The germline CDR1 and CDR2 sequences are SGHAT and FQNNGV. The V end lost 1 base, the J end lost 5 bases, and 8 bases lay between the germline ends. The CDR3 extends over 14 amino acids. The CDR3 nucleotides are TGTGCCAGCAGCTTAGTACGGGGGACCGGGGAGCTGTTTTTT. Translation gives CASSLVRGTGELFF.

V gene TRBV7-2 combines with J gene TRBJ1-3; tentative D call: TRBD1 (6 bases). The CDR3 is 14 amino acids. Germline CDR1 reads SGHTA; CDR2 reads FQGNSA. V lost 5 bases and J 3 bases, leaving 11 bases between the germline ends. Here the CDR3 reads CASSPGTLGNTIYF. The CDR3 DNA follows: TGTGCCAGCAGCCCCGGGACACTTGGAAACACCATATATTTT.

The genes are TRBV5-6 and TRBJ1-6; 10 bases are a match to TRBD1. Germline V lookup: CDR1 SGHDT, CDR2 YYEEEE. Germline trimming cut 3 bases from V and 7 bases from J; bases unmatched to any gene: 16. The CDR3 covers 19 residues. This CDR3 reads CASSSVYLGQGELNSPLHF. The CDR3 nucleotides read TGTGCCAGCAGCTCCGTATACTTAGGACAGGGGGAATTGAATTCACCCCTCCACTTT.

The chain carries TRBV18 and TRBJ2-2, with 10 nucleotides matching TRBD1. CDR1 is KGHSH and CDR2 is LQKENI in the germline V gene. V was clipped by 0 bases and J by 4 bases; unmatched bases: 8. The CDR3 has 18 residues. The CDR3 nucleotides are TGTGCCAGCTCACCACCTCTCGGACAGGGGGATGGCACCGGGGAGCTGTTTTTT. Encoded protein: CASSPPLGQGDGTGELFF.

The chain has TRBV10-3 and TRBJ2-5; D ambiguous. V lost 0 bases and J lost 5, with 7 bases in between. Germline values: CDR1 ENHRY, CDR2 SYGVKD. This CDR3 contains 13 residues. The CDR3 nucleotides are TGTGCCATCAGTGAGTCGGCGATTGAGACCCAGTACTTC. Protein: CAISESAIETQYF.

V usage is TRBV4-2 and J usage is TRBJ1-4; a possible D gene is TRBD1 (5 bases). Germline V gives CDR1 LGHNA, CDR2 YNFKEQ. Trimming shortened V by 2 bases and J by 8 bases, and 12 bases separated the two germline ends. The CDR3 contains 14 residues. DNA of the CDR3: TGTGCCAGCAGCCAACGTGGACATATGGAAAAACTGTTTTTT. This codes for CASSQRGHMEKLFF.

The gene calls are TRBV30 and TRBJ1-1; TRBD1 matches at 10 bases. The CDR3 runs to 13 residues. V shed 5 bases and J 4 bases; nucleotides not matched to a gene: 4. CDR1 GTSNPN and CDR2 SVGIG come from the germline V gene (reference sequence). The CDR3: CAWHRDRGTEAFF. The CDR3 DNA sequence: TGTGCCTGGCACCGGGACAGGGGCACTGAAGCTTTCTTT.

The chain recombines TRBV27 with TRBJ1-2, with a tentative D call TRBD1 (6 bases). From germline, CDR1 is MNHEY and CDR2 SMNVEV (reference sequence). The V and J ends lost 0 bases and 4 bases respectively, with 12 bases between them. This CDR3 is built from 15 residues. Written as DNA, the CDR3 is TGTGCCAGCAGTTTATCGATGGGGGCCCTCTATGGCTACACCTTC. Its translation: CASSLSMGALYGYTF.

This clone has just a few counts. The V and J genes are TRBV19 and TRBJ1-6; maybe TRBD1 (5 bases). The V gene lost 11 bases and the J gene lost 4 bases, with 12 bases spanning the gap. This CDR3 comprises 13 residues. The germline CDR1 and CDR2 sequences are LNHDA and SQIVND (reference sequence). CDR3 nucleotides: TGTGCCGGGGGGACGGGGTATAATTCACCCCTCCACTTT. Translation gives CAGGTGYNSPLHF.